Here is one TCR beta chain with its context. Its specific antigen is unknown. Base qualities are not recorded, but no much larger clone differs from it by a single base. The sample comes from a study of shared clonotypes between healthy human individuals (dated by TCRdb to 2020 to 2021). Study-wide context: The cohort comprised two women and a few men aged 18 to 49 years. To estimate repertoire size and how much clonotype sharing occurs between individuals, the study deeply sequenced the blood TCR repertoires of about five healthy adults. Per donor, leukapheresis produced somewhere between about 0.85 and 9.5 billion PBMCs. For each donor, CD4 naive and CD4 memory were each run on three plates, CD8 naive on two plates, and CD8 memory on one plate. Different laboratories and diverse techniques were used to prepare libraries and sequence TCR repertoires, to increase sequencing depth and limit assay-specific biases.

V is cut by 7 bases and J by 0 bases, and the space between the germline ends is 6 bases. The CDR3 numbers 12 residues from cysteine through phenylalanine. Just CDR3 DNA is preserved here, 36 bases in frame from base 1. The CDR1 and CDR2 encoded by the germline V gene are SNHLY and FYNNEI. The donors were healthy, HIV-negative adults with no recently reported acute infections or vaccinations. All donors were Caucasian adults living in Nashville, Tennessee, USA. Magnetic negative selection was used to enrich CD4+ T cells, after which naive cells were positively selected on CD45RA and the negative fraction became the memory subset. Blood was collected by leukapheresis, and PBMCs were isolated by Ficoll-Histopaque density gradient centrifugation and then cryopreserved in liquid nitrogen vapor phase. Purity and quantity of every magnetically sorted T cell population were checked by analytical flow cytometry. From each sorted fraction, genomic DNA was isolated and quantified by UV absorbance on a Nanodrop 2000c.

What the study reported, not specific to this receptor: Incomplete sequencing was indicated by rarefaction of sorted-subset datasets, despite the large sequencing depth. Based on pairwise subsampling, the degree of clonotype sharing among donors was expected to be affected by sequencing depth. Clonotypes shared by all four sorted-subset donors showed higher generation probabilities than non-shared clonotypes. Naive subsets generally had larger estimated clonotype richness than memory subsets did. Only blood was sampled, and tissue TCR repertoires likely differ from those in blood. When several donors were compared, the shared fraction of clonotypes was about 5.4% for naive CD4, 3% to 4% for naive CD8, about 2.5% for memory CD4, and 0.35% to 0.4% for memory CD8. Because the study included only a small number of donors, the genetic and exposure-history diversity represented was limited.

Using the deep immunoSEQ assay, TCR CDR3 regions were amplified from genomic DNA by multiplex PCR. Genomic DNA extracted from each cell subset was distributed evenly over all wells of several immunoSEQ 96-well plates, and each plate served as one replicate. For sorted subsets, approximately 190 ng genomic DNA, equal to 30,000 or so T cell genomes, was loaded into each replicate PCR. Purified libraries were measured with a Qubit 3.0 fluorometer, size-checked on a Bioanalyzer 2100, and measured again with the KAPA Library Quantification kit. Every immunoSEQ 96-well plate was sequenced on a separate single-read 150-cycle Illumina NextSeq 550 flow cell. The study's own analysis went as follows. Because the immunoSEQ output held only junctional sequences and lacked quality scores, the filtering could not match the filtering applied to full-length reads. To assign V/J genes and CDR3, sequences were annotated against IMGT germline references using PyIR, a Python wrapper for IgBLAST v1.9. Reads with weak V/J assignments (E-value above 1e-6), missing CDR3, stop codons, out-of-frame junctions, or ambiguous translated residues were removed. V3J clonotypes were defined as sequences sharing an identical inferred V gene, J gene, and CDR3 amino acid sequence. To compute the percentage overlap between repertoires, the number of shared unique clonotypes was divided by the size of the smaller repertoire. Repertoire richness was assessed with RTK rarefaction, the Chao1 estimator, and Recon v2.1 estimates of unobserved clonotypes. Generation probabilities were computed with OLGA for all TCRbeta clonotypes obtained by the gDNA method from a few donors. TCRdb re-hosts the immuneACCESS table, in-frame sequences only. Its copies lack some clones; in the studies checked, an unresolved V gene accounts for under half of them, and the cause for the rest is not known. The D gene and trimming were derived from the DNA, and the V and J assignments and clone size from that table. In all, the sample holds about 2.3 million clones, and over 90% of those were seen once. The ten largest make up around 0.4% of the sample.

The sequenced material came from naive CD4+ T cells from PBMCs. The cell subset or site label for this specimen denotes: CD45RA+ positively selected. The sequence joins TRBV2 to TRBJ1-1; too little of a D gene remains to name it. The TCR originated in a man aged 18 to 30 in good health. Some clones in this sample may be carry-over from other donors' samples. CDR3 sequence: CASNTVNTEAFF. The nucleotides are TGTGCCAGCAATACGGTGAACACTGAAGCTTTCTTT.